The next 9 T cell receptor beta chains were all read from a single sample in a study of control samples from healthy donors and cancer patients. Assay used: immunoSEQ multiplex PCR; TCRdb lists only in-frame clones, some missing. The sample lists about 160,000 clones; roughly 90% were seen once. The sequenced material came from blood. These receptors all stem from a man aged 25-45 years in good health.

The chain combines TRBV3-1 (or the pseudogene TRBV3-2) with TRBJ1-2; the D is unclear. CDR3 length equals 13 residues. The V end lost 0 bases, the J end lost 7 bases, and 9 bases lay between the germline ends. Germline assignment: CDR1 LGHDT and CDR2 YNNKEL (reference sequence). CDR3 sequence (DNA): TGTGCCAGCAGCCAAGATAATGGGGTTGGCTACACCTTC. Translated, it gives CASSQDNGVGYTF.

The CDR3 sequence is CASSSLPSTGPGYTF. The CDR3 DNA sequence: TGTGCCAGCAGTTCTCTACCCTCGACAGGTCCTGGCTACACCTTC. V gene TRBV28 combines with J gene TRBJ1-2; tentatively, D is TRBD1 (6 bases). This CDR3 region has 15 residues. Germline V CDR1 and CDR2: MDHEN, SYDVKM. Trimming stripped 4 bases from V and 7 bases from J, with 19 bases between.

V usage is TRBV29-1 and J usage is TRBJ2-2, with no clear D. Trimming cost V 3 bases and J 0 bases, with 5 bases left between them. The CDR3 loop spans 13 amino acids. Germline values: CDR1 SQVTM, CDR2 ANQGSEA. The CDR3 sequence: CSVETANTGELFF. CDR3 DNA: TGCAGCGTTGAGACTGCGAACACCGGGGAGCTGTTTTTT.

The chain carries TRBV7-3 and TRBJ2-1; no clear D. This CDR3 has 13 residues. CDR1 is SGHTA and CDR2 is FQGTGA in the germline V gene. Trimming left V 0 bases short and J 10 bases short, with 10 bases between. The CDR3 protein is CASSLTQRGEQFF. The CDR3 DNA reads TGTGCCAGCAGCTTAACGCAGCGTGGGGAGCAGTTCTTC.

The J gene is TRBJ2-1, the V gene TRBV5-5; no clear D. The CDR3 extends over 15 amino acids. The germline V gene has CDR1 SGHKS and CDR2 YYEKEE (reference sequence). The V end lost 4 bases, the J end lost 5 bases, and 16 bases lay between the germline ends. The DNA for the CDR3 is TGTGCCAGCAGCCAATCCTGGGTGAAGGACAATGAGCAGTTCTTC. This gives the protein CASSQSWVKDNEQFF.

This chain joins TRBV5-5 and TRBJ2-1, with TRBD1 matching over 8 bases. The CDR3 is made up of 14 amino acids. Germline-derived CDR1 and CDR2 are SGHKS and YYEKEE (reference sequence). V shed 3 bases, J shed 7 bases, and the junction held 6 bases outside the gene matches. The CDR3 loop reads CASSWGTGRNEQFF. CDR3 bases: TGTGCCAGCAGCTGGGGGACAGGCAGGAATGAGCAGTTCTTC.

The CDR3 spells CASSLRGSNTEAFF. The CDR3 DNA reads TGTGCCAGCAGTTTGAGGGGGTCGAACACTGAAGCTTTCTTT. The chain links TRBV27 to TRBJ1-1; the D gene is possibly TRBD1 (6 bases). This CDR3 spans 14 amino acids. Per the germline V gene, CDR1 is MNHEY and CDR2 is SMNVEV (reference sequence). Trimming took off 3 bases at V and 1 base at J, with 9 bases between the two ends.

The rearrangement joins TRBV24-1 to TRBJ1-5; the D gene is possibly TRBD1 (6 bases). The germline V gene has CDR1 KGHDR and CDR2 SFDVKD. The V end lost 10 bases, the J end lost 4 bases, and 16 bases lay between the germline ends. The CDR3 loop spans 14 amino acids. The CDR3 is CATGGLGNNQPQHF. The CDR3 nucleotides read TGTGCCACGGGGGGCCTCGGAAATAATCAGCCCCAGCATTTT.

The chain has TRBV5-4 and TRBJ2-7; maybe TRBD1 (5 bases). CDR3 length: 16 residues. Germline values: CDR1 SGHNT, CDR2 YYREEE (reference sequence). Trimming removed 4 bases from V and 2 bases from J, with 19 bases in between. The CDR3 reads CASSSNRQTAPYEQYF. The CDR3 DNA reads TGTGCCAGCAGCAGCAACAGACAGACAGCCCCCTACGAGCAGTACTTC.